What follows describes a single T cell receptor (beta chain). Every sampled donor was Caucasian and healthy. TCRdb passed the 5' RACE reads through MiXCR, listing each CDR3 protein once. The table has 600,000 to 800,000 distinct CDR3 sequences, 21% seen once; the top ten hold roughly 4%. The length of the CDR3 is 14 residues. Trimming took off 0 bases at V and 1 base at J, with 7 bases between the two ends. In germline, CDR1 is SGHNT, CDR2 YYREEE (reference sequence). The data were obtained in a study of identical twins. The same sample was also used in a study of T cells expressing NK-cell markers. From that study: The CD3+CD56-NKG2C+ fraction was also led by these clonotypes in a handful of donors.

Material: PBMCs. This clonotype was sampled from a woman younger than 35 in good health. This rearrangement joins TRBV5-4 to TRBJ1-1; TRBD1 might be the D (5 bases). The CDR3 loop reads CASSLEDTNTEAFF. CDR3 nucleotide sequence: TGTGCCAGCAGCTTGGAGGACACGAACACTGAAGCTTTCTTT.